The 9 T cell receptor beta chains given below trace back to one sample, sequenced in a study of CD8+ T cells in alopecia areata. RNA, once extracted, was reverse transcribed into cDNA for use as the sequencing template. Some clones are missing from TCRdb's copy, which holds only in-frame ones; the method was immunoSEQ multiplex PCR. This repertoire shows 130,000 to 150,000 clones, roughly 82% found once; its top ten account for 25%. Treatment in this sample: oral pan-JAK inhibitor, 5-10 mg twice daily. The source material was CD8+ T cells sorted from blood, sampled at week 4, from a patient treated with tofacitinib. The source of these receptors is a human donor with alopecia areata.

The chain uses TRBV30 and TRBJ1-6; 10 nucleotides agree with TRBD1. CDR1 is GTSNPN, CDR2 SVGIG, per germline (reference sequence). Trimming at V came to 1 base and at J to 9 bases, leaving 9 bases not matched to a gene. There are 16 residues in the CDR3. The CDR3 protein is CAWSGAGTGVRSPLHF. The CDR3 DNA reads TGTGCCTGGAGTGGAGCCGGGACAGGGGTTCGTTCACCCCTCCACTTT.

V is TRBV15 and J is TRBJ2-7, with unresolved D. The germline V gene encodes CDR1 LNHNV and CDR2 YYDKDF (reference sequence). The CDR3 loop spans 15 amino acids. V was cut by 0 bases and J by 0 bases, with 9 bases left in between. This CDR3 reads CATSRELGNSYEQYF. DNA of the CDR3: TGTGCCACCAGCAGAGAATTAGGCAACTCCTACGAGCAGTACTTC.

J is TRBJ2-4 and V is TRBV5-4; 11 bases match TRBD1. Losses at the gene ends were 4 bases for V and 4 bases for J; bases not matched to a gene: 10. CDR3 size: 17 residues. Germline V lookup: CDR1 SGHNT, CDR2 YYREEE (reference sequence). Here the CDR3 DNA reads TGTGCCAGCAGCGGGTGGACAGGGGGCGCCTCAAAAAACATTCAGTACTTC. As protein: CASSGWTGGASKNIQYF. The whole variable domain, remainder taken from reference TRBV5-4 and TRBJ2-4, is ETGVTQSPTHLIKTRGQQVTLRCSSQSGHNTVSWYQQALGQGPQFIFQYYREEENGRGNFPPRFSGLQFPNYSSELNVNALELDDSALYLCASSGWTGGASKNIQYFGAGTRLSVL.

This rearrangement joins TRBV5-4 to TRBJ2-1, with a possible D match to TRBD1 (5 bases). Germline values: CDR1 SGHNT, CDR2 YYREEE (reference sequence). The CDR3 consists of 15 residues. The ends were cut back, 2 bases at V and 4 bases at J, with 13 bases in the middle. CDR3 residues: CASSFSQGGYNEQFF. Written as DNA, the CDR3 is TGTGCCAGCAGCTTTTCGCAGGGTGGGTACAATGAGCAGTTCTTC.

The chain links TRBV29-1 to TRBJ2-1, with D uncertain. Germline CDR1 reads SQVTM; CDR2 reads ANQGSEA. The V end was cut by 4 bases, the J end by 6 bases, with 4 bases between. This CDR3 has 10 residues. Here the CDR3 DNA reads TGCAGCGTTGCGGGCAATGAGCAGTTCTTC. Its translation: CSVAGNEQFF.

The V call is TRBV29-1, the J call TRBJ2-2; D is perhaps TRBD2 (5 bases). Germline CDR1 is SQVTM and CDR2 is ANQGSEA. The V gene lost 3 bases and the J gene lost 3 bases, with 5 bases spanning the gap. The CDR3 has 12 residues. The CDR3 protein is CSVDGDTGELFF. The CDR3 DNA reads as TGCAGCGTTGACGGGGACACCGGGGAGCTGTTTTTT.

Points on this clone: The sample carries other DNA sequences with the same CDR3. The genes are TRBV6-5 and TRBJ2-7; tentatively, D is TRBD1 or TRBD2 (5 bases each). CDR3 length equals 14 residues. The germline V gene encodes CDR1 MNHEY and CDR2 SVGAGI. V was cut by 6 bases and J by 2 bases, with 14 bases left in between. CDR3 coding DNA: TGTGCCAGCAGCCCTGGGGACGGTCCCTACGAGCAGTACTTC. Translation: CASSPGDGPYEQYF.

In DNA form, the CDR3 reads TGTGCCAGCAGCTTTCGGGGGGGACCCTACGAGCAGTACTTC. Translating gives CASSFRGGPYEQYF. V gene TRBV5-6 combines with J gene TRBJ2-7, with 8 bases aligning to TRBD2. Germline V gene sequence: CDR1 SGHDT, CDR2 YYEEEE. The CDR3 extends over 14 amino acids. V gave up 2 bases and J gave up 2 bases; unmatched junction bases: 3.

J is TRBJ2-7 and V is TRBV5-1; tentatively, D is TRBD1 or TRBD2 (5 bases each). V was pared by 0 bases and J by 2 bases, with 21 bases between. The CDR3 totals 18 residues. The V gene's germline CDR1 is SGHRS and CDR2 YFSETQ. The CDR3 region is CASSLEQALYSGPYEQYF. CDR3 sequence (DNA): TGCGCCAGCAGCTTGGAACAGGCCCTCTACTCGGGGCCCTACGAGCAGTACTTC. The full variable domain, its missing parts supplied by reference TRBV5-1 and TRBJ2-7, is KAGVTQTPRYLIKTRGQQVTLSCSPISGHRSVSWYQQTPGQGLQFLFEYFSETQRNKGNFPGRFSGRQFSNSRSEMNVSTLELGDSALYLCASSLEQALYSGPYEQYFGPGTRLTVT.